The rows below give T cell receptor beta chains drawn from one sample of a study of tumor-infiltrating lymphocytes in primary liver carcinoma. TCRdb independently ran MiXCR on the multiplex PCR reads; one entry per CDR3 protein. The data show more than 60,000 distinct CDR3 sequences, with 60% to 80% seen just once and about a quarter held by the top ten. The sequencing input was liver tumor tissue from sampling region 4. The receptors originated from a man aged 35 to 55 with primary liver carcinoma and hepatitis B virus infection. Each CDR3 is given with its conserved first and last residue. The D gene is left open where the match is weak. Expanded clones are given a class, and other clones once, few, many or no size at all.

D	size	V	J	CDR3	DNA
TRBD1	-	TRBV6-1	TRBJ2-2	CASKTGSDTGELLF	TGCGCCAGCAAGACAGGGAGCGACACAGGGGAGCTGCTTTTT
-	-	TRBV4-2	TRBJ2-3	CASSRDTGSADTQYF	TGTGCCAGCAGCCGAGATACGGGAAGCGCAGATACGCAGTATTTT
-	-	TRBV12-3/TRBV12-4	TRBJ2-7	CASSGAPRPYEQYF	TGCGCCAGCAGTGGCGCCCCACGGCCCTACGAGCAGTACTTC
-	-	TRBV29-1	TRBJ1-1	CSVTTSEDTEAFF	TGCAGCGTCACTACAAGTGAGGACACTGAAGCTTTCTTT
-	-	TRBV28	TRBJ2-3	CASSLSPMTDMRYF	TGTGCCAGCAGTTTAAGCCCGATGACAGATATGCGGTATTTT
-	many	TRBV30	TRBJ1-2	CAWSYSRGTNYGYTF	TGTGCCTGGAGTTATAGTCGAGGAACCAACTATGGCTACACCTTC
TRBD1	many	TRBV12-3/TRBV12-4	TRBJ2-7	CASSFTGGGDEQYF	TGTGCCAGCAGTTTTACAGGGGGCGGCGACGAGCAGTACTTC
-	-	TRBV28	TRBJ2-1	CTSGMRVGTEQFF	TGTACCAGCGGTATGAGGGTCGGAACGGAGCAGTTCTTC
-	-	TRBV10-3	TRBJ2-7	CAISGHSPTWTGTYEQCF	TGTGCCATCAGTGGTCACAGCCCTACATGGACGGGTACCTACGAGCAGTGCTTC
TRBD2	-	TRBV12-3/TRBV12-4	TRBJ2-1	CASSLKASGSSCNEQFF	TGTGCGAGCAGCTTAAAGGCTAGCGGGAGCTCCTGCAATGAGCAGTTCTTC
-	many	TRBV7-8	TRBJ1-5	CASSDQVQPQHF	TGTGCCAGCAGCGACCAGGTTCAGCCCCAGCATTTT
TRBD2	-	TRBV29-1	TRBJ2-7	CSVLHCGTSDSYEQYF	TGCAGCGTTCTTCACTGCGGGACTAGCGATTCCTACGAGCAGTATTTC
-	-	TRBV29-1	TRBJ2-3	CSGVTDTQYF	TGCAGCGGTGTGACAGATACGCAGTATTTT
-	-	TRBV6-1	TRBJ2-7	CASSEFPTPPGAYEQYF	TGTGCCAGCAGTGAATTCCCGACGCCGCCGGGAGCCTACGAGCAGTACTTC
-	-	TRBV6-5	TRBJ2-1	CASSPPGDSPYNEQFF	TGTGCCAGCAGCCCACCGGGGGACAGCCCCTACAATGAGCAGTTCTTC
TRBD1	-	TRBV30	TRBJ2-7	CAWSVLGQGATYEQYF	TGCGCCTGGAGTGTACTGGGGCAGGGGGCCACCTACGAGCAGTACTTC
-	-	TRBV29-1	TRBJ1-1	CCVEVGEAWEALF	TGCTGCGTTGAAGTGGGGGAGGCCTGGGAAGCTCTCTTT
-	many	TRBV4-1	TRBJ2-2	CASSHDKQNTGELFF	TGCGCCAGCAGCCACGATAAACAAAACACCGGGGAGCTGTTTTTT
-	-	TRBV11-2	TRBJ2-5	CASSLDSGGSRQGAETQYF	TGTGCCAGCAGCTTAGACAGTGGGGGCAGTCGGCAAGGGGCGGAGACCCAGTACTTC
-	many	TRBV19	TRBJ1-1	CASSIQSADTAQAFF	TGTGCCAGTAGTATACAGTCAGCGGACACCGCCCAAGCTTTCTTT
-	many	TRBV7-9	TRBJ2-7	CASSLAGEPYEQYF	TGTGCCAGCAGCTTAGCGGGAGAGCCCTACGAGCAGTACTTC
-	-	TRBV4-1	TRBJ2-7	CANSQRGHYEQYF	TGCGCCAACAGCCAAAGGGGACACTACGAGCAGTACTTC
-	-	TRBV10-2	TRBJ1-1	CVSSESSSMNTEAFF	TGCGTCAGCAGTGAGTCAAGCAGTATGAACACAGAAGCTTTCTTT
TRBD2	many	TRBV5-1	TRBJ2-7	CASSLAGGGYEQYF	TGCGCCAGCAGCCTAGCGGGAGGGGGATACGAGCAGTACTTC
-	many	TRBV12-3/TRBV12-4	TRBJ2-5	CASSLGSQETQYF	TGTGCCAGCAGTTTGGGTAGCCAAGAGACCCAGTACTTC
TRBD2	-	TRBV4-2	TRBJ2-1	CARSQGPPGLAGGVQFF	TGTGCCAGGAGCCAAGGTCCACCGGGACTAGCGGGAGGCGTGCAGTTCTTC
-	many	TRBV14	TRBJ2-4	CASSQVGRRNNIQYF	TGTGCCAGCAGCCAAGTGGGTCGGCGAAATAACATTCAGTACTTC
-	-	TRBV5-1	TRBJ2-4	CASSLWYRAQTQQNIQYF	TGCGCCAGCAGCTTATGGTACCGGGCTCAAACACAGCAAAACATCCAGTACTTC
TRBD2	-	TRBV7-4	TRBJ2-1	CTSSIPGLAFPNEQFF	TGTACCAGCAGCATCCCGGGACTAGCCTTCCCCAATGAGCAGTTCTTC
TRBD1	once	TRBV6-1	TRBJ2-2	CTSSKLGQNTGELFF	TGTACCAGCAGTAAACTGGGACAGAACACCGGGGAACTGTTTTTT
-	-	TRBV6-2/TRBV6-3	TRBJ1-2	CAGSFQTLYGYTF	TGTGCCGGCAGTTTCCAGACCCTGTATGGCTACACCTTC
TRBD1	medium-sized	TRBV11-2	TRBJ2-7	CASSPRGTGPTYEQYF	TGTGCCAGCAGCCCCCGCGGGACAGGGCCCACCTACGAGCAGTACTTC
TRBD2	many	TRBV6-1	TRBJ2-3	CASSEGIAGGTPTDTQYF	TGTGCCAGCAGTGAGGGGATTGCGGGAGGGACACCCACAGATACGCAGTATTTT
-	-	TRBV11-2	TRBJ2-1	CDSSSAGPENEQFF	TGCGACAGCAGTTCAGCGGGCCCTGAGAATGAGCAGTTCTTC
-	-	TRBV11-2	TRBJ2-7	CASSPSVGISYGQYF	TGTGCCAGCAGCCCATCTGTGGGAATATCCTACGGGCAATACTTC
-	once	TRBV11-2	TRBJ1-3	CASTEGAGKTIYF	TGTGCCTCAACCGAGGGAGCTGGAAAGACCATATATTTT
-	-	TRBV12-3/TRBV12-4	TRBJ2-5	CASSVSGTDRETQYF	TGTGCCAGCAGCGTATCGGGAACTGACCGTGAGACTCAGTACTTC
-	-	TRBV28	TRBJ1-6	CATSIFGPLHF	TGTGCTACCAGCATCTTCGGACCCCTCCACTTT
-	-	TRBV6-1	TRBJ1-3	CASSGGGNTIYF	TGTGCCAGCAGTGGAGGTGGAAACACCATATATTTT
-	many	TRBV6-6	TRBJ2-7	CASSLRGGYEQYF	TGTGCCAGCAGTCTCCGTGGGGGGTACGAGCAGTACTTC
-	large	TRBV11-2	TRBJ2-5	CASSSTGILLSQYF	TGTGCCAGCAGCTCGACGGGGATATTATTGTCCCAGTACTTC
-	many	TRBV2	TRBJ1-2	CASKEGINYGYTF	TGTGCCAGCAAAGAGGGCATTAACTATGGCTACACCTTC
-	-	TRBV6-2/TRBV6-3	TRBJ2-3	CASWLDTQYF	TGTGCCAGTTGGTTAGATACGCAGTATTTT
TRBD2	once	TRBV11-2	TRBJ2-7	CTSSLSAGLAGGGYEQYF	TGTACCAGCAGCTTATCCGCTGGACTAGCGGGAGGGGGGTACGAACAGTACTTC
TRBD2	-	TRBV11-2	TRBJ2-1	CAISSDIGLAMGEQSF	TGTGCCATTAGCTCGGATATCGGACTAGCCATGGGTGAGCAGTCCTTC
TRBD2	-	TRBV7-3	TRBJ2-2	CASSSGLAGAGELFF	TGTGCCAGCAGCTCGGGACTAGCGGGAGCCGGGGAGCTGTTTTTT
-	-	TRBV11-3	TRBJ1-1	CASSSTPMNTEAFF	TGTGCCAGCAGTTCTACTCCCATGAACACTGAAGCTTTCTTT
-	-	TRBV11-2	TRBJ2-7	CVSSVAGYERYF	TGTGTCAGCAGCGTAGCAGGCTACGAGCGGTACTTC
-	-	TRBV15	TRBJ1-5	CATSRVGTASNQPQHF	TGTGCCACCAGCAGAGTCGGGACGGCCAGCAATCAGCCCCAGCATTTT
-	many	TRBV5-5	TRBJ2-4	CASSRSWTRAGHFLIQYF	TGTGCCAGCAGCCGATCGTGGACGCGAGCGGGCCATTTTCTTATTCAGTACTTC
TRBD2	-	TRBV20-1	TRBJ2-5	CSALRLAGGPKETQYF	TGCAGTGCCCTCAGACTAGCGGGAGGGCCGAAGGAGACCCAGTACTTC
-	-	TRBV6-5	TRBJ2-7	CVSSWVGIGYYEQYF	TGTGTCAGCAGTTGGGTGGGGATAGGGTACTACGAGCAGTACTTC
TRBD2	many	TRBV30	TRBJ2-3	CAWSVGGGADTQYF	TGTGCCTGGAGTGTCGGCGGGGGAGCAGATACGCAGTATTTT
-	-	TRBV6-5	TRBJ1-2	CASGKDKRYGYTF	TGCGCCAGCGGTAAAGACAAGCGTTATGGCTACACCTTC
TRBD2	-	TRBV11-1	TRBJ2-1	CTSSLGLAGEVDIEQFF	TGTACCAGCAGCCTAGGATTAGCGGGAGAAGTTGACATTGAGCAGTTCTTC
-	-	TRBV6-6	TRBJ1-5	CANSGDGSSQAQHF	TGTGCCAACAGTGGGGACGGTAGCAGTCAGGCCCAGCATTTT
-	-	TRBV11-2	TRBJ1-2	CASSSEGNYSDTF	TGTGCCAGCAGCTCAGAGGGGAACTATAGCGACACCTTC
-	-	TRBV11-2	TRBJ2-3	CTSILLRDTQYF	TGTACCAGCATCCTATTGAGAGATACGCAGTATTTT